This passage covers 4 T cell receptor beta chains from one sample sequenced in a study of blood T cell repertoires in COVID-19. Profiling relied on immunoSEQ multiplex PCR, and the TCRdb table lists in-frame clones only, not all of them. The data hold approximately 140,000 clones, with approximately 88% observed a single time. Specimen: peripheral blood. The receptors come from a man between 70 and 80 years old with active COVID-19.

The J gene is TRBJ1-3, the V gene TRBV5-1, with D maybe TRBD1 (5 bases). The V and J ends lost 4 bases and 1 base respectively, with 12 bases between them. The germline gives CDR1 SGHRS, CDR2 YFSETQ. The CDR3 runs 15 residues. The CDR3 nucleotides read TGCGCCAGCAGCGTCGGCGGGGGGTCTGGAAACACCATATATTTT. Translation gives CASSVGGGSGNTIYF.

The rearrangement links TRBV6-5 to TRBJ2-1, with TRBD2 as a possible D gene (5 bases). The V end was cut by 7 bases, the J end by 9 bases, with 10 bases between. The CDR3 contains 11 residues. In germline, CDR1 is MNHEY, CDR2 SVGAGI. CDR3 protein: CASIGRGEQFF. The CDR3 nucleotides read TGTGCCAGCATCGGCCGGGGTGAGCAGTTCTTC.

This clone was recorded only once. The chain is built from TRBV9 and TRBJ2-1; 9 positions match TRBD2. J lost 8 bases, V lost 4 bases, and 10 bases had no gene match. CDR1 is SGDLS and CDR2 is YYNGEE in the germline V gene. The CDR3 has 15 amino acids. The CDR3 loop reads CASSPHRAGGYEQFF. The CDR3 DNA is TGTGCCAGCAGCCCACACCGAGCGGGAGGATATGAGCAGTTCTTC.

The chain has TRBV9 and TRBJ1-2; D is undetermined. This CDR3 is built from 13 residues. CDR1 and CDR2 (germline): SGDLS, YYNGEE. The V and J ends lost 3 bases and 4 bases respectively, with 10 bases between them. The CDR3 protein is CASSAGVVYGYTF. The CDR3 DNA reads TGTGCCAGCAGCGCCGGGGTGGTCTATGGCTACACCTTC.